Listed below are T cell receptor beta chains from one sample, sequenced in a study of T cells in localized non-small cell lung cancer. The protocol was immunoSEQ multiplex PCR, while the TCRdb copy is restricted to in-frame clones and leaves out a portion. Among roughly 58,000 clones, roughly 76% were seen once, and the ten largest hold under 5%. Sequencing used PBMCs, obtained before any cancer treatment. These receptors were taken from a man aged 40-75 years with stage II lung adenocarcinoma. Both conserved end residues are part of each CDR3. Each record gives: CDR3 protein, CDR3 DNA, V gene, clone size, D gene, J gene. D genes are given only for firm matches. Clone size, where shown, is once, few, many, or a class for clones that have expanded.

CDR3 protein: CASSSGTRIDTQYF; CDR3 DNA: TGTGCCAGCAGCTCCGGGACTCGGATAGATACGCAGTATTTT; V gene: TRBV5-4; clone size: once; D gene: -; J gene: TRBJ2-3
CDR3 protein: CASSLGRNQETQYF; CDR3 DNA: TGTGCCAGCAGTCTCGGACGGAACCAAGAGACCCAGTACTTC; V gene: TRBV7-9; clone size: many; D gene: -; J gene: TRBJ2-5
CDR3 protein: CASNIGGATF; CDR3 DNA: TGTGCCAGCAATATAGGGGGCGCGACCTTC; V gene: TRBV6-1; clone size: -; D gene: TRBD1; J gene: TRBJ1-2
CDR3 protein: CASSEAPPGSSGNTIYF; CDR3 DNA: TGTGCCAGCAGTGAAGCACCCCCAGGGAGCTCTGGAAACACCATATATTTT; V gene: TRBV6-1; clone size: -; D gene: -; J gene: TRBJ1-3
CDR3 protein: CASSSRPSNNEQYF; CDR3 DNA: TGTGCCAGCAGCTCAAGGCCTAGCAATAACGAGCAGTACTTC; V gene: TRBV7-9; clone size: -; D gene: -; J gene: TRBJ2-7
CDR3 protein: CASSLAGMNTEAFF; CDR3 DNA: TGTGCCAGCAGCTTGGCGGGTATGAACACTGAAGCTTTCTTT; V gene: TRBV7-9; clone size: few; D gene: -; J gene: TRBJ1-1
CDR3 protein: CASSPALAGGTYNEQFF; CDR3 DNA: TGTGCCAGCAGCCCTGCCTTAGCGGGAGGGACCTACAATGAGCAGTTCTTC; V gene: TRBV13; clone size: -; D gene: TRBD2; J gene: TRBJ2-1
CDR3 protein: CASSLGDRGNQPQHF; CDR3 DNA: TGTGCCAGCAGCTTAGGGGACAGGGGAAATCAGCCCCAGCATTTT; V gene: TRBV7-6; clone size: medium-sized; D gene: TRBD1; J gene: TRBJ1-5
CDR3 protein: CASSRDRGETQYF; CDR3 DNA: TGTGCCAGCAGTCGGGACAGGGGAGAGACCCAGTACTTC; V gene: TRBV6-5; clone size: -; D gene: TRBD1; J gene: TRBJ2-5
CDR3 protein: CASSTGLPSETQYF; CDR3 DNA: TGTGCCAGCAGTACGGGACTCCCTTCAGAGACCCAGTACTTC; V gene: TRBV27; clone size: -; D gene: -; J gene: TRBJ2-5
CDR3 protein: CASSSWDGQETQYF; CDR3 DNA: TGTGCCAGCAGCTCGTGGGACGGTCAAGAGACCCAGTACTTC; V gene: TRBV5-4; clone size: -; D gene: -; J gene: TRBJ2-5
CDR3 protein: CASSQSRVPYNEQFF; CDR3 DNA: TGCGCCAGCAGCCAATCCAGGGTCCCCTACAATGAGCAGTTCTTC; V gene: TRBV4-1; clone size: -; D gene: -; J gene: TRBJ2-1
CDR3 protein: CASSLGTGTGVNQPQHF; CDR3 DNA: TGTGCCAGCAGCTTAGGCACCGGGACAGGGGTCAATCAGCCCCAGCATTTT; V gene: TRBV7-9; clone size: -; D gene: TRBD1; J gene: TRBJ1-5
CDR3 protein: CASRPSSGAKNIQYF; CDR3 DNA: TGTGCAAGTCGCCCCAGCTCAGGGGCCAAAAACATTCAGTACTTC; V gene: TRBV12-2; clone size: -; D gene: -; J gene: TRBJ2-4
CDR3 protein: CASSPTGFNEQYF; CDR3 DNA: TGTGCCAGTAGCCCCACAGGGTTCAACGAGCAGTACTTC; V gene: TRBV19; clone size: -; D gene: -; J gene: TRBJ2-7
CDR3 protein: CSVQVATEQYF; CDR3 DNA: TGCAGCGTTCAGGTGGCAACCGAGCAGTACTTC; V gene: TRBV29-1; clone size: -; D gene: -; J gene: TRBJ2-7
CDR3 protein: CASRGARGAYEKLFF; CDR3 DNA: TGTGCCAGCAGAGGGGCCCGCGGGGCCTATGAAAAACTGTTTTTT; V gene: TRBV6-5; clone size: -; D gene: -; J gene: TRBJ1-4
CDR3 protein: CASSLAGAAYGYTF; CDR3 DNA: TGTGCCAGCAGCTTGGCTGGGGCAGCTTATGGCTACACCTTC; V gene: TRBV5-4; clone size: -; D gene: -; J gene: TRBJ1-2
CDR3 protein: CASSTGFTEAFF; CDR3 DNA: TGTGCCAGTAGTACAGGGTTCACTGAAGCTTTCTTT; V gene: TRBV19; clone size: -; D gene: -; J gene: TRBJ1-1
CDR3 protein: CASSLTTNSGANVLTF; CDR3 DNA: TGCGCCAGCAGCTTGACGACGAACTCTGGGGCCAACGTCCTGACTTTC; V gene: TRBV5-1; clone size: -; D gene: -; J gene: TRBJ2-6
CDR3 protein: CASSRESPGRGYGYTF; CDR3 DNA: TGCGCCAGCAGCCGCGAAAGCCCAGGGAGGGGCTATGGCTACACCTTC; V gene: TRBV5-1; clone size: once; D gene: -; J gene: TRBJ1-2
CDR3 protein: CASSPPSGRDSYNEQFF; CDR3 DNA: TGTGCCAGCTCACCTCCTAGTGGGAGGGACTCCTACAATGAGCAGTTCTTC; V gene: TRBV18; clone size: -; D gene: TRBD2; J gene: TRBJ2-1
CDR3 protein: CASSSGTGYEQYF; CDR3 DNA: TGTGCCAGCAGCTCCGGGACAGGATACGAGCAGTACTTC; V gene: TRBV27; clone size: -; D gene: TRBD1; J gene: TRBJ2-7
CDR3 protein: CASSSRQGVSSYNEQFF; CDR3 DNA: TGTGCCAGCAGCTCTCGCCAGGGGGTAAGCTCCTACAATGAGCAGTTCTTC; V gene: TRBV7-9; clone size: -; D gene: TRBD1; J gene: TRBJ2-1
CDR3 protein: CASRSGTGYGYTF; CDR3 DNA: TGTGCCAGCAGGTCCGGGACAGGATATGGCTACACCTTC; V gene: TRBV2; clone size: once; D gene: TRBD1; J gene: TRBJ1-2
CDR3 protein: CASSSWGTEAFF; CDR3 DNA: TGTGCCAGCAGCTCCTGGGGGACTGAAGCTTTCTTT; V gene: TRBV5-6; clone size: -; D gene: -; J gene: TRBJ1-1
CDR3 protein: CASSLGTGAVSSYNEQFF; CDR3 DNA: TGTGCCAGCAGCTTAGGGACAGGGGCTGTGAGCTCCTACAATGAGCAGTTCTTC; V gene: TRBV11-3; clone size: -; D gene: TRBD1; J gene: TRBJ2-1
CDR3 protein: CASSSRGSSNQPQHF; CDR3 DNA: TGTGCCAGCAGTTCTAGGGGGTCTAGCAATCAGCCCCAGCATTTT; V gene: TRBV2; clone size: medium-sized; D gene: -; J gene: TRBJ1-5
CDR3 protein: CASTYFGPEAFF; CDR3 DNA: TGTGCCAGCACCTACTTTGGCCCTGAAGCTTTCTTT; V gene: TRBV11-1; clone size: few; D gene: -; J gene: TRBJ1-1
CDR3 protein: CAISDTGGRETQYF; CDR3 DNA: TGTGCCATCAGTGATACAGGGGGCCGGGAGACCCAGTACTTC; V gene: TRBV10-3; clone size: -; D gene: TRBD1; J gene: TRBJ2-5
CDR3 protein: CASSVSPAGSYTDTQYF; CDR3 DNA: TGTGCCAGCAGCGTAAGCCCGGCCGGGTCTTACACAGATACGCAGTATTTT; V gene: TRBV9; clone size: -; D gene: -; J gene: TRBJ2-3
CDR3 protein: CASSQEPAGELYNEQFF; CDR3 DNA: TGCGCCAGCAGCCAAGAACCAGCGGGAGAGCTTTACAATGAGCAGTTCTTC; V gene: TRBV4-3; clone size: -; D gene: TRBD2; J gene: TRBJ2-1
CDR3 protein: CASSLGQGPTEAFF; CDR3 DNA: TGCGCCAGCAGCTTGGGACAGGGGCCCACTGAAGCTTTCTTT; V gene: TRBV5-1; clone size: -; D gene: TRBD1; J gene: TRBJ1-1
CDR3 protein: CASSEYGPITNSPLHF; CDR3 DNA: TGTGCCAGCAGTGAATACGGGCCAATTACAAATTCACCCCTCCACTTT; V gene: TRBV25-1; clone size: -; D gene: -; J gene: TRBJ1-6
CDR3 protein: CASSPRPPRDTTSYEQYF; CDR3 DNA: TGTGCCAGCTCACCAAGGCCCCCTAGGGACACCACCTCCTACGAGCAGTACTTC; V gene: TRBV18; clone size: many; D gene: -; J gene: TRBJ2-7
CDR3 protein: CASSPEARSYGYTF; CDR3 DNA: TGCGCCAGCAGCCCCGAGGCCAGGTCCTATGGCTACACCTTC; V gene: TRBV4-3; clone size: -; D gene: -; J gene: TRBJ1-2
CDR3 protein: CASSLTQTTNEKLFF; CDR3 DNA: TGTGCCAGCAGCTTGACTCAGACAACTAATGAAAAACTGTTTTTT; V gene: TRBV7-9; clone size: once; D gene: -; J gene: TRBJ1-4
CDR3 protein: CASSVVQGPGTGELFF; CDR3 DNA: TGTGCCAGCAGCGTAGTTCAGGGGCCGGGCACCGGGGAGCTGTTTTTT; V gene: TRBV9; clone size: -; D gene: -; J gene: TRBJ2-2
CDR3 protein: CASGRRGYEQYF; CDR3 DNA: TGTGCCAGCGGGCGGAGGGGCTACGAGCAGTACTTC; V gene: TRBV27; clone size: -; D gene: -; J gene: TRBJ2-7
CDR3 protein: CSVVGDYTQYF; CDR3 DNA: TGCAGCGTTGTGGGGGACTATACGCAGTATTTT; V gene: TRBV29-1; clone size: -; D gene: -; J gene: TRBJ2-3
CDR3 protein: CASTQGVGNTEAFF; CDR3 DNA: TGTGCCAGCACCCAAGGGGTGGGGAACACTGAAGCTTTCTTT; V gene: TRBV2; clone size: -; D gene: -; J gene: TRBJ1-1
CDR3 protein: CASSPQGVRKFDEQYF; CDR3 DNA: TGTGCCAGCAGTCCCCAGGGAGTCAGGAAGTTTGACGAGCAGTACTTC; V gene: TRBV27; clone size: -; D gene: -; J gene: TRBJ2-7
CDR3 protein: CASSVGVGSGANVLTF; CDR3 DNA: TGTGCCAGCAGCGTTGGGGTGGGCTCTGGGGCCAACGTCCTGACTTTC; V gene: TRBV9; clone size: -; D gene: -; J gene: TRBJ2-6
CDR3 protein: CASSGMTSGMGNEQFF; CDR3 DNA: TGTGCCAGCAGTGGGATGACTAGCGGGATGGGGAATGAGCAGTTCTTC; V gene: TRBV25-1; clone size: -; D gene: TRBD2; J gene: TRBJ2-1
CDR3 protein: CAWSQGGNQPQHF; CDR3 DNA: TGTGCCTGGTCACAGGGAGGCAATCAGCCCCAGCATTTT; V gene: TRBV30; clone size: -; D gene: -; J gene: TRBJ1-5
CDR3 protein: CASSQLSEGYEQYF; CDR3 DNA: TGCGCCAGCAGCCAGCTGTCCGAGGGCTACGAGCAGTACTTC; V gene: TRBV5-1; clone size: -; D gene: -; J gene: TRBJ2-7
CDR3 protein: CATSRDPGLAGGRYVEQYF; CDR3 DNA: TGTGCCACCAGCAGAGACCCGGGACTAGCGGGAGGACGGTACGTGGAGCAGTACTTC; V gene: TRBV15; clone size: -; D gene: TRBD2; J gene: TRBJ2-7
CDR3 protein: CASSPGTRSYNEQFF; CDR3 DNA: TGCGCCAGCAGCCCCGGGACCCGGAGCTACAATGAGCAGTTCTTC; V gene: TRBV5-1; clone size: once; D gene: -; J gene: TRBJ2-1
CDR3 protein: CASTPGRANTEAFF; CDR3 DNA: TGTGCCAGCACCCCCGGCAGGGCGAACACTGAAGCTTTCTTT; V gene: TRBV7-8; clone size: -; D gene: -; J gene: TRBJ1-1
CDR3 protein: CASSLGGSSAQPQHF; CDR3 DNA: TGTGCCAGCAGCTTAGGGGGAAGTTCAGCTCAGCCCCAGCATTTT; V gene: TRBV7-9; clone size: -; D gene: -; J gene: TRBJ1-5
CDR3 protein: CASSYWDGLGYGYTF; CDR3 DNA: TGTGCCAGCAGTTACTGGGACGGCCTGGGGTATGGCTACACCTTC; V gene: TRBV6-5; clone size: -; D gene: -; J gene: TRBJ1-2
CDR3 protein: CASTEVTGLNTGELFF; CDR3 DNA: TGTGCCAGCACCGAGGTTACAGGGCTGAACACCGGGGAGCTGTTTTTT; V gene: TRBV11-2; clone size: once; D gene: -; J gene: TRBJ2-2
CDR3 protein: CASRRNRESTEAFF; CDR3 DNA: TGTGCCAGCAGGCGCAACAGGGAGAGCACTGAAGCTTTCTTT; V gene: TRBV7-2; clone size: -; D gene: -; J gene: TRBJ1-1